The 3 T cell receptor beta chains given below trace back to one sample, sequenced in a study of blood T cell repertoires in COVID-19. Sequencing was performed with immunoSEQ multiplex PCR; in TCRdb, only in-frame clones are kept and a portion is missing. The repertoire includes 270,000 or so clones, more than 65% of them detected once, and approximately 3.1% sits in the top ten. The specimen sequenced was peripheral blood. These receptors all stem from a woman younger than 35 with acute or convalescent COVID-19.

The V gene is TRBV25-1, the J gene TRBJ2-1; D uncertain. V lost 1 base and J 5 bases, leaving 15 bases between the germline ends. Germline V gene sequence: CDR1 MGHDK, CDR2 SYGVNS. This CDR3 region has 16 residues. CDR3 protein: CASSEFFAIGHNEQFF. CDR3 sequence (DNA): TGTGCCAGCAGTGAATTTTTCGCGATCGGTCACAATGAGCAGTTCTTC.

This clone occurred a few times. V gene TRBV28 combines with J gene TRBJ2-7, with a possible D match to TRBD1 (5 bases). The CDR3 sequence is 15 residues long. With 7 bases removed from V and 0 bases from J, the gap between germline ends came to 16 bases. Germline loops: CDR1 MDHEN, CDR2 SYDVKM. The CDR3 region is CASITADTSSYEQYF. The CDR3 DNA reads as TGTGCCAGCATCACCGCGGACACGAGCTCCTACGAGCAGTACTTC. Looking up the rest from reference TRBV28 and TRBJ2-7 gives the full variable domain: DVKVTQSSRYLVKRTGEKVFLECVQDMDHENMFWYRQDPGLGLRLIYFSYDVKMKEKGDIPEGYSVSREKKERFSLILESASTNQTSMYLCASITADTSSYEQYFGPGTRLTVT.

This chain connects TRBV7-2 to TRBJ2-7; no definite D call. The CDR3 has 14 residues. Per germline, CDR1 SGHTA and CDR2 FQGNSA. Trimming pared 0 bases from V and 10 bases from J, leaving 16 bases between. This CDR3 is CASSLAARGEPQYF. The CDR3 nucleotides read TGTGCCAGCAGCTTAGCCGCGAGAGGAGAGCCTCAGTACTTC.